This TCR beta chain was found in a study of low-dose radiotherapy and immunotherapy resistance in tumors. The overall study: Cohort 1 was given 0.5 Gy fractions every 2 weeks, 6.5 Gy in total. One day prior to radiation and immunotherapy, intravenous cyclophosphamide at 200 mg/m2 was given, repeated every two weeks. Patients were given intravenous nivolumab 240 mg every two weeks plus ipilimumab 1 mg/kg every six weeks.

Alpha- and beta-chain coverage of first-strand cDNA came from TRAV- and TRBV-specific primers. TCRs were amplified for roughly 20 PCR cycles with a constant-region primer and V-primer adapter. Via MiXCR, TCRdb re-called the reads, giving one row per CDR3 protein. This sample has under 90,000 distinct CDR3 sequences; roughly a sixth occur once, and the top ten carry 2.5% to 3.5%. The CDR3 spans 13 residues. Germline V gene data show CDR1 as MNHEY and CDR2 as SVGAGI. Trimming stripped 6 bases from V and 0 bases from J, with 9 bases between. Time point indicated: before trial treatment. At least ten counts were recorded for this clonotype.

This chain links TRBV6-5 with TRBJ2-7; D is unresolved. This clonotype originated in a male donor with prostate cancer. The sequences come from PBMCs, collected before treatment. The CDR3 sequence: CASRGPASYEQYF. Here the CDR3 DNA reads TGTGCCAGCAGGGGTCCAGCCTCCTACGAGCAGTACTTC.